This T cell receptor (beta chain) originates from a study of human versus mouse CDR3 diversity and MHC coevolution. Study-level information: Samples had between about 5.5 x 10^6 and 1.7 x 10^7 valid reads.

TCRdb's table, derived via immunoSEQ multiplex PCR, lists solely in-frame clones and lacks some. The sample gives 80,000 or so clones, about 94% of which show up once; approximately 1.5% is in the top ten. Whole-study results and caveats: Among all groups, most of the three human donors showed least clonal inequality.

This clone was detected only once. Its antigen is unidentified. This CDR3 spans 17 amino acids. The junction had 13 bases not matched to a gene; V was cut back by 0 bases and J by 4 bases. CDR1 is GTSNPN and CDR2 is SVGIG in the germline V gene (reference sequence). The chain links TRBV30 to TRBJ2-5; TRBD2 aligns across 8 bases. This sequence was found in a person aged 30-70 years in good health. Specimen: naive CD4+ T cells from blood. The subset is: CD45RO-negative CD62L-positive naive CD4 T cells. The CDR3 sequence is CAWSVRASGRRGETQYF. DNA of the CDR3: TGTGCCTGGAGTGTACGGGCTAGCGGGCGGCGGGGAGAGACCCAGTACTTC.